What follows are 21 T cell receptor beta chains derived from one specimen sequenced in a study of early T cells in non-severe SARS-CoV-2 infection listed by TCRdb under 2021. Library method: 5' RACE. TCRdb names NextSeq 500 as the instrument used. TCRdb reprocessed the public reads (quality trimming at Q25 with fastp, clone calling with MiXCR) and kept in-frame beta chains. Rows are unified per CDR3 protein, each entry keeping the most common DNA and genes. The sample includes about 69,000 distinct CDR3 sequences, with roughly a tenth observed a single time. Jointly, the top ten make up under 6.5% of the sample. Specimen: whole blood. These receptors came from an adult who was a healthcare worker with PCR-confirmed SARS-CoV-2 infection or an uninfected control (not recorded which).

This clonotype was recorded at least ten times. The genes are TRBV5-1 and TRBJ2-5; 7 nucleotides align to TRBD2. This CDR3 has 14 amino acids. Trimming at V came to 1 base and at J to 5 bases, leaving 5 bases not matched to a gene. Germline V lookup: CDR1 SGHRS, CDR2 YFSETQ. The CDR3 reads CASSLTGGRETQYF. DNA of the CDR3: TGCGCCAGCAGCTTGACGGGAGGCCGTGAGACCCAGTACTTC.

The V and J genes are TRBV4-1 and TRBJ2-7, with 11 bases aligning to TRBD2. V shed 0 bases and J 4 bases; nucleotides not matched to a gene: 8. The V gene's germline CDR1 is MGHRA and CDR2 YSYEKL. The CDR3 runs 17 residues. In DNA form, the CDR3 reads TGCGCCAGCAGCCAAGATACTAGCGGGAGTACGATTTACGAGCAGTACTTC. As protein: CASSQDTSGSTIYEQYF.

This clonotype has at least ten counts. In nucleotides, the CDR3 is TGTGCCAGCATTAAAAATGGACAGGGTCGTACCACAGATACGCAGTATTTT. The encoded protein is CASIKNGQGRTTDTQYF. The genes are TRBV6-1 and TRBJ2-3, with 8 nucleotides matching TRBD1. CDR1 is MNHNS, CDR2 SASEGT, per germline. CDR3 size: 17 residues. V lost 7 bases to trimming and J lost 2 bases; unmatched junction nucleotides: 14.

The J gene is TRBJ2-1, the V gene TRBV5-8; 9 nucleotides match TRBD2. Unmatched junction bases numbered 12, after V lost 9 bases and J lost 2 bases. CDR3 length: 16 residues. Germline loops: CDR1 SGHTS, CDR2 YDEGEE. The CDR3 nucleotides are TGTGCCACCCAAGACACTAGCGGGCGGACCTACAATGAGCAGTTCTTC. Amino acids: CATQDTSGRTYNEQFF.

There are many counts of this clonotype. The chain recombines TRBV12-3 or TRBV12-4 with TRBJ2-1; D call uncertain. V lost 6 bases to trimming and J lost 6 bases, with 9 bases between them. This CDR3 contains 12 residues. CDR3 residues: CASRSKANEQFF. CDR3 nucleotide sequence: TGTGCCAGCAGGTCAAAAGCCAATGAGCAGTTCTTC.

The genes are TRBV28 and TRBJ1-1; 8 bases match TRBD1. V trimming: 6 bases; J trimming: 6 bases; junction bases outside the gene matches: 3. Per germline, CDR1 MDHEN and CDR2 SYDVKM. The CDR3 sequence is 12 residues long. CDR3 coding DNA: TGTGCCAGCAGGGACAGGGAGGCTGAAGCTTTCTTT. Its protein product is CASRDREAEAFF.

This clonotype occurred many times. This chain joins TRBV2 and TRBJ1-2, with D tentatively TRBD1 (6 bases). Per the germline V gene, CDR1 is SNHLY and CDR2 is FYNNEI. V was clipped by 4 bases and J by 0 bases, with 9 bases between them. This CDR3 is built from 14 residues. The CDR3 bases are TGTGCCAGCAGTGCACAGGGCGCTAACTATGGCTACACCTTC. Its protein is CASSAQGANYGYTF.

The table lists this clonotype with a few counts. The V and J genes are TRBV19 and TRBJ1-5; TRBD1 matches at 7 bases. Germline CDR1 is LNHDA and CDR2 is SQIVND (reference sequence). This CDR3 has 16 residues. J was trimmed by 2 bases and V by 4 bases; bases with no gene match: 8. The CDR3 nucleotides are TGTGCCAGTAGTAGCAACCGGGACAGCGGCAATCAGCCCCAGCATTTT. Its protein product is CASSSNRDSGNQPQHF.

The chain joins TRBV6-5 to TRBJ2-7, with D tentatively TRBD1 (6 bases). Trimming took 6 bases from V and 2 from J, leaving 11 bases between them. CDR3 size: 13 residues. Germline CDR1 and CDR2: MNHEY and SVGAGI. The CDR3 protein is CASRGDKPYEQYF. CDR3 nucleotides: TGTGCCAGCAGGGGGGACAAACCCTACGAGCAGTACTTC.

The chain recombines TRBV12-3 or TRBV12-4 with TRBJ1-4; no definite D call. The CDR3 runs to 13 residues. Trimming stripped 6 bases from V and 6 bases from J, with 11 bases between. The CDR3 coding sequence is TGTGCCAGCAGCCACGGACGGGATGAAAAACTGTTTTTT. Translated, it gives CASSHGRDEKLFF.

This clonotype was seen repeatedly, ten times or more. V and J are TRBV12-3 or TRBV12-4 and TRBJ1-5; perhaps TRBD1 as D (6 bases). The V gene lost 4 bases and the J gene lost 5 bases, with 9 bases spanning the gap. CDR3 size: 13 residues. This CDR3 is CASSYHRDQPQHF. CDR3 in DNA: TGTGCCAGCAGTTATCACAGGGATCAGCCCCAGCATTTT.

The chain employs TRBV11-2 and TRBJ2-2, with 8 bases that match TRBD1. Germline V gives CDR1 SGHAT, CDR2 FQNNGV. Unmatched junction bases numbered 7, after V lost 5 bases and J lost 5 bases. This CDR3 spans 15 amino acids. CDR3 sequence reads: CASSTSTGVTGELFF. The CDR3 region has the DNA TGTGCCAGCAGCACCTCGACAGGGGTGACCGGGGAGCTGTTTTTT.

This clonotype occurred a few times. V and J are TRBV19 and TRBJ2-1; D may be TRBD2 (5 bases). CDR3 length: 17 amino acids. Germline CDR1 LNHDA, CDR2 SQIVND (reference sequence). Trimming stripped 7 bases from V and 0 bases from J, with 19 bases between. This chain's CDR3 is CASTSRERISSYNEQFF. In nucleotides, the CDR3 is TGTGCCAGTACCTCGAGGGAGCGAATTAGCTCCTACAATGAGCAGTTCTTC. Supplemented by reference TRBV19 and TRBJ2-1, the full variable domain reads DGGITQSPKYLFRKEGQNVTLSCEQNLNHDAMYWYRQDPGQGLRLIYYSQIVNDFQKGDIAEGYSVSREKKESFPLTVTSAQKNPTAFYLCASTSRERISSYNEQFFGPGTRLTVL.

This clonotype came up many times. This chain connects TRBV7-9 to TRBJ2-7; tentative D call: TRBD2 (5 bases). Trimming removed 5 bases at V and 4 bases at J, with 15 bases between. Germline values: CDR1 SEHNR, CDR2 FQNEAQ (reference sequence). The CDR3 is 14 residues long. The chain's CDR3 is CASSIGPRGYEQYF. In nucleotides, the CDR3 is TGTGCCAGCAGCATCGGGCCCCGGGGATACGAGCAGTACTTC.

This clonotype was seen many times. This chain connects TRBV3-1 to TRBJ1-1; no reliable D call. This CDR3 comprises 16 residues. CDR1 is LGHDT, CDR2 YNNKEL, per germline (reference sequence). V shed 4 bases and J shed 1 base, with 16 bases lying between them. The CDR3 DNA reads as TGTGCCAGCAGCCGTCGGGTCGGGTCCCAGAACACTGAAGCTTTCTTT. Translating gives CASSRRVGSQNTEAFF.

The rearrangement links TRBV6-6 to TRBJ1-2; no firm D call. This CDR3 is built from 13 residues. Germline lookup yields CDR1 MNHNY and CDR2 SVGAGI (reference sequence). V was cut by 2 bases and J by 6 bases, with 10 bases left in between. CDR3 sequence: CASSYRGEDGYTF. CDR3 nucleotides: TGTGCCAGCAGTTACCGTGGGGAAGATGGCTACACCTTC.

Ten or more counts support this clonotype. V is TRBV7-8 and J is TRBJ1-6, with a tentative D call TRBD1 (6 bases). This CDR3 spans 16 amino acids. Germline CDR1 and CDR2: SGHVS and FQNEAQ. V dropped 5 bases and J dropped 4 bases, with 15 bases sitting between them. DNA for the CDR3: TGTGCCAGCAGCCAACCCTACAGGGCGTATAATTCACCCCTCCACTTT. This codes for CASSQPYRAYNSPLHF.

The chain links TRBV28 to TRBJ2-2; D is ambiguous. Germline assignment: CDR1 MDHEN and CDR2 SYDVKM. The germline V and J ends were trimmed by 5 bases and 5 bases, with 15 bases remaining between them. This CDR3 spans 15 amino acids. Here the CDR3 reads CASSPRGGKTGELFF. Written as DNA, the CDR3 is TGTGCCAGCAGTCCCCGCGGTGGTAAGACCGGGGAGCTGTTTTTT.

This clonotype showed up many times. The gene calls are TRBV6-2 or TRBV6-3 and TRBJ1-2, with TRBD1 identical over 8 bases. The CDR3 length is 14 residues. After removal of 2 bases from V and 5 bases from J, the junction contained 4 bases not matched to a gene. Germline V gene data show CDR1 as MNHEY and CDR2 as SVGEGT. The CDR3 bases are TGTGCCAGCAGTTACACGGACAGGGTTTATGGCTACACCTTC. Residues: CASSYTDRVYGYTF.

This clonotype was detected only a few times. V gene TRBV11-2 combines with J gene TRBJ2-6; no clear D gene. V was cut by 5 bases and J by 4 bases, with 9 bases left in between. The CDR3 loop spans 14 amino acids. Looked up from germline, CDR1 is SGHAT and CDR2 is FQNNGV. CDR3 nucleotide sequence: TGTGCCAGCAGCATAGGGTCAGGGGCCAACGTCCTGACTTTC. This sequence encodes CASSIGSGANVLTF.

In DNA form, the CDR3 reads TGTGCCAGCAGCTTAGATCGTCCGGTTAACTATGGCTACACCTTC. Translated, it gives CASSLDRPVNYGYTF. The V gene is TRBV11-2, the J gene TRBJ1-2; D is uncertain. This CDR3 spans 15 amino acids. Germline-derived CDR1 and CDR2 are SGHAT and FQNNGV. Trimming removed 0 bases from V and 1 base from J, with 9 bases in between.